This is a list of T cell receptor beta chains from one sample in a study of T cells in Graves' hyperthyroidism and ophthalmopathy. TCRdb re-called the multiplex PCR reads through MiXCR, storing one row per CDR3 protein. The sample lists about 500,000 distinct CDR3 sequences, roughly 17% occurring once. Specimen: blood. The origin of the receptors is a woman aged 18-29 years with Graves' ophthalmopathy. CDR3s include the opening cysteine and the closing phenylalanine or tryptophan. Fields, in order: V gene, J gene, clone size, D gene, CDR3 DNA, CDR3 protein. D genes are given only for firm matches. Size is stated for part of the rows, as once, few or many counts, or as a class when the clone is expanded.

v_call: TRBV9; j_call: TRBJ1-2; clone_size: NA; d_call: NA; cdr3_nt: TGTGCCAGCAGCCCCCAAGGGACGGGGACCTATGGCTACACCTTC; cdr3_aa: CASSPQGTGTYGYTF
v_call: TRBV7-9; j_call: TRBJ1-1; clone_size: many; d_call: NA; cdr3_nt: TGTGCCAGCAGCTCCCCTCCGAACACTGAAGCTTTCTTT; cdr3_aa: CASSSPPNTEAFF
v_call: TRBV25-1; j_call: TRBJ2-4; clone_size: NA; d_call: NA; cdr3_nt: TGTGCCAGCAGCGGGGGGATGGGAGGGGACAAAACCAAAAACATTCAGTACTTC; cdr3_aa: CASSGGMGGDKTKNIQYF
v_call: TRBV28; j_call: TRBJ1-5; clone_size: once; d_call: TRBD1; cdr3_nt: TGTGCCAGCAGTTATAAACCGGGACAGGGCAGTAGGCCCCAGCATTTT; cdr3_aa: CASSYKPGQGSRPQHF
v_call: TRBV27; j_call: TRBJ1-2; clone_size: many; d_call: TRBD1; cdr3_nt: TGTGCCAGCACCCCCCGGGGACAGGAGAACTATGGCTACACCTTC; cdr3_aa: CASTPRGQENYGYTF
v_call: TRBV13; j_call: TRBJ1-3; clone_size: NA; d_call: NA; cdr3_nt: TGTGCCAGCAGCCCTCGGGTCCGAAGAAACAACACCATATATTTT; cdr3_aa: CASSPRVRRNNTIYF
v_call: TRBV20-1; j_call: TRBJ2-1; clone_size: many; d_call: TRBD2; cdr3_nt: TGCAGTGCATACTCTAGCGGGAGGGCCTACTACAATGAGCAGTTCTTC; cdr3_aa: CSAYSSGRAYYNEQFF
v_call: TRBV7-2; j_call: TRBJ2-7; clone_size: many; d_call: TRBD2; cdr3_nt: TGTGCCAGCAGCCAGCGGGAACGGGGGAACGAGCAGTACTTC; cdr3_aa: CASSQRERGNEQYF
v_call: TRBV5-1; j_call: TRBJ2-1; clone_size: many; d_call: TRBD2; cdr3_nt: TGCGCCAGCAGCACTAGCGGGGGGAACCCCTACAATGAGCAGTTCTTC; cdr3_aa: CASSTSGGNPYNEQFF
v_call: TRBV11-1; j_call: TRBJ1-4; clone_size: many; d_call: NA; cdr3_nt: TGTGCCAGCAGCTTCGGCTCCAGGGAAGAAGAAAAACTGTTTTTT; cdr3_aa: CASSFGSREEEKLFF
v_call: TRBV3-1; j_call: TRBJ1-2; clone_size: many; d_call: NA; cdr3_nt: TGTGCCAGCAGCCCGTTCTCGTGGGGGGCGACTAACTATGGCTACACCTTC; cdr3_aa: CASSPFSWGATNYGYTF
v_call: TRBV6-1; j_call: TRBJ2-7; clone_size: once; d_call: TRBD2; cdr3_nt: TGTGCCAGCAGTGAGACGGCGGGAGGTTACGAGCAGTACTTC; cdr3_aa: CASSETAGGYEQYF
v_call: TRBV5-1; j_call: TRBJ1-4; clone_size: NA; d_call: TRBD1; cdr3_nt: TGCGCCAGCAGCTTTGACAGGGGGCGAGAAAAACTGTTTTTT; cdr3_aa: CASSFDRGREKLFF
v_call: TRBV10-3; j_call: TRBJ1-2; clone_size: few; d_call: TRBD1; cdr3_nt: TGTGCCATCAGAAATCAGGGGGAAGATGGCTACACCTTC; cdr3_aa: CAIRNQGEDGYTF
v_call: TRBV15; j_call: TRBJ2-7; clone_size: NA; d_call: NA; cdr3_nt: TGTGCCACCAGCAGAGATCGGGCTTCCTACGGGCAGTACTTC; cdr3_aa: CATSRDRASYGQYF
v_call: TRBV28; j_call: TRBJ1-6; clone_size: NA; d_call: NA; cdr3_nt: TGTGCCAGCAGCTCACGGACTAATTCACCCCTCCACTTT; cdr3_aa: CASSSRTNSPLHF
v_call: TRBV29-1; j_call: TRBJ2-5; clone_size: few; d_call: NA; cdr3_nt: TGCAGCGTTGAAGATCTATCGGGGCAGGAGACCCAGTACTTC; cdr3_aa: CSVEDLSGQETQYF
v_call: TRBV28; j_call: TRBJ1-2; clone_size: few; d_call: NA; cdr3_nt: TGTGCCAGCAGTATCTCCGGTCTCCCCCCCCCGGGTGGCTACACCTTC; cdr3_aa: CASSISGLPPPGGYTF
v_call: TRBV20-1; j_call: TRBJ2-5; clone_size: NA; d_call: TRBD1; cdr3_nt: TGCAGTGCGGACAGGGTGGCACAAGAGACCCAGTACTTC; cdr3_aa: CSADRVAQETQYF
v_call: TRBV27; j_call: TRBJ1-3; clone_size: few; d_call: NA; cdr3_nt: TGTGCCAGCAGCCCGATCTTCGGGGACTGGACCATATATTTT; cdr3_aa: CASSPIFGDWTIYF
v_call: TRBV11-2; j_call: TRBJ2-7; clone_size: many; d_call: NA; cdr3_nt: TGTGCCAGCAGCTTATTCCCTCCAAGGACCGCCTACGAGCAGTACTTC; cdr3_aa: CASSLFPPRTAYEQYF
v_call: TRBV9; j_call: TRBJ2-1; clone_size: many; d_call: TRBD2; cdr3_nt: TGTGCCAGCAGCGTGAGAGCGGGGGGAGGCTTTTTCAATGAGCAGTTCTTC; cdr3_aa: CASSVRAGGGFFNEQFF
v_call: TRBV7-2; j_call: TRBJ2-1; clone_size: many; d_call: NA; cdr3_nt: TGTGCCAGCAGCTTAGGCCCCCCTAGCTCCTACAATGAGCAGTTCTTC; cdr3_aa: CASSLGPPSSYNEQFF
v_call: TRBV3-1; j_call: TRBJ2-5; clone_size: many; d_call: NA; cdr3_nt: TGTGCCAGCAGCCAAGATATGGGCGATTGGAGGGAGACCCAGTACTTC; cdr3_aa: CASSQDMGDWRETQYF
v_call: TRBV12-3/TRBV12-4; j_call: TRBJ1-2; clone_size: many; d_call: NA; cdr3_nt: TGTGCCAGCAGTTTTATCCCTGGGGGGGGCAATGGCTACACCTTC; cdr3_aa: CASSFIPGGGNGYTF
v_call: TRBV6-6; j_call: TRBJ1-2; clone_size: many; d_call: TRBD1; cdr3_nt: TGTGCCAGCAGTTATTCGGACAGGGAGTTCTATGGCTACACCTTC; cdr3_aa: CASSYSDREFYGYTF
v_call: TRBV29-1; j_call: TRBJ2-1; clone_size: few; d_call: TRBD1; cdr3_nt: TGCAGCGCTGCATACTCCGACAGGGTGATTGAGCAGTTCTTC; cdr3_aa: CSAAYSDRVIEQFF
v_call: TRBV7-9; j_call: TRBJ2-5; clone_size: many; d_call: NA; cdr3_nt: TGTGCCAGCAGCTTATTCGTTTCCAGGGGCAGGGAGACCCAGTACTTC; cdr3_aa: CASSLFVSRGRETQYF
v_call: TRBV15; j_call: TRBJ1-1; clone_size: NA; d_call: NA; cdr3_nt: TGTGCCACTCTACTCCCCGGACAGCCGAACACTGAAGCTTTCTTT; cdr3_aa: CATLLPGQPNTEAFF
v_call: TRBV5-1; j_call: TRBJ1-2; clone_size: NA; d_call: NA; cdr3_nt: TGCGCCAGCAGCCCATCGGCAGACGCAAACTATGGCTACACCTTC; cdr3_aa: CASSPSADANYGYTF
v_call: TRBV7-2; j_call: TRBJ1-5; clone_size: few; d_call: NA; cdr3_nt: TGTGCCAGCAGCTTAGAACTGACCTATCAGCCCCAGCATTTT; cdr3_aa: CASSLELTYQPQHF
v_call: TRBV4-1; j_call: TRBJ1-1; clone_size: few; d_call: TRBD1; cdr3_nt: TGCGCCAGCAGCCAAGTAATTGCAGGGGGCACTGAAGCTTTCTTT; cdr3_aa: CASSQVIAGGTEAFF
v_call: TRBV7-9; j_call: TRBJ1-1; clone_size: many; d_call: NA; cdr3_nt: TGTGCCAGCAGCCTAGCTGGTATGAACACTGAAGCTTTCTTT; cdr3_aa: CASSLAGMNTEAFF
v_call: TRBV19; j_call: TRBJ1-6; clone_size: NA; d_call: NA; cdr3_nt: TGTGCCAGTGCTACGGGGGATAATTCACCCCTCCACTTT; cdr3_aa: CASATGDNSPLHF
v_call: TRBV6-1; j_call: TRBJ1-2; clone_size: many; d_call: NA; cdr3_nt: TGTGCCAGCAGTTTCCGGACAGACTATGGCTACACCTTC; cdr3_aa: CASSFRTDYGYTF
v_call: TRBV4-3; j_call: TRBJ2-1; clone_size: few; d_call: NA; cdr3_nt: TGCGCCAGCAGCCAAACGGGCGTAAATGAGCAGTTCTTC; cdr3_aa: CASSQTGVNEQFF
v_call: TRBV19; j_call: TRBJ1-5; clone_size: once; d_call: NA; cdr3_nt: TGTGCCAGTAGCCGACCCTCTGCCAATCAGCCCCAGCATTTT; cdr3_aa: CASSRPSANQPQHF
v_call: TRBV5-4; j_call: TRBJ1-1; clone_size: many; d_call: NA; cdr3_nt: TGTGCCAGCAGCTTGATTGGCGGGGGAGGCACTGAAGCTTTCTTT; cdr3_aa: CASSLIGGGGTEAFF
v_call: TRBV12-3/TRBV12-4; j_call: TRBJ1-1; clone_size: many; d_call: NA; cdr3_nt: TGTGCCAGCACTCCAGGGGATTTGAACACTGAAGCTTTCTTT; cdr3_aa: CASTPGDLNTEAFF
v_call: TRBV20-1; j_call: TRBJ1-1; clone_size: many; d_call: TRBD1; cdr3_nt: TGCAGTGGCCCGGGACAGAGGAACACTGAAGCTTTCTTT; cdr3_aa: CSGPGQRNTEAFF
v_call: TRBV20-1; j_call: TRBJ1-1; clone_size: many; d_call: TRBD1; cdr3_nt: TGCAGTGCTACCGGACAGGGAGAGGAGACTGAAGCTTTCTTT; cdr3_aa: CSATGQGEETEAFF